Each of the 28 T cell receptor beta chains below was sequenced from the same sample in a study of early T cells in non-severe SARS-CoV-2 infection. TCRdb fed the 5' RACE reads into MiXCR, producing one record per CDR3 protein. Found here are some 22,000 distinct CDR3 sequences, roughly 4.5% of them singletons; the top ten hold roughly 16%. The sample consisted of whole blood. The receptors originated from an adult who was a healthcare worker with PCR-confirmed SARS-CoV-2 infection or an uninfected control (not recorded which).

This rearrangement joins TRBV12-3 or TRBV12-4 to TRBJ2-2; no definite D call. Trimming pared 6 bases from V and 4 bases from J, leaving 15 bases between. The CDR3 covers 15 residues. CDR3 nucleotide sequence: TGTGCCAGCAGCCAGGACCCGCGGAGCACCGGGGAGCTGTTTTTT. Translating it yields CASSQDPRSTGELFF.

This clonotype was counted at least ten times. The CDR3 is CASSPTGFNTEAFF. The CDR3 bases are TGTGCCAGCAGCCCTACAGGGTTTAACACTGAAGCTTTCTTT. The chain combines TRBV12-3 or TRBV12-4 with TRBJ1-1, with D possibly matching TRBD1 (6 bases). V lost 6 bases, J lost 2 bases, and 13 bases lay in between. The CDR3 consists of 14 residues.

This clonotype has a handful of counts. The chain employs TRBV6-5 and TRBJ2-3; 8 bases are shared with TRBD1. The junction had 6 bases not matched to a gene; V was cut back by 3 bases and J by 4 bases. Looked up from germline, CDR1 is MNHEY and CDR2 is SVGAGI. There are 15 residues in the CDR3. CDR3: CASSYRQGISDTQYF. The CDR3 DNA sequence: TGTGCCAGCAGTTATCGACAGGGGATTTCAGATACGCAGTATTTT.

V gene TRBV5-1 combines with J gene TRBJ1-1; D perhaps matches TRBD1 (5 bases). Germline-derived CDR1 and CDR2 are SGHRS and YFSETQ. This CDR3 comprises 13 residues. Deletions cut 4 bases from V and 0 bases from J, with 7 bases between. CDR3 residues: CASSGAMNTEAFF. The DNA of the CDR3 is TGCGCCAGCAGCGGGGCCATGAACACTGAAGCTTTCTTT.

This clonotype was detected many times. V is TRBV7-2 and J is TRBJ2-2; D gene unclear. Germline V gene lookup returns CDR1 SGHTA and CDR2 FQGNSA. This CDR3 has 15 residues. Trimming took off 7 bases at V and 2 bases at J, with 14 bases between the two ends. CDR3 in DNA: TGTGCCAGCACCTCTTCTGTCGGAAACACCGGGGAGCTGTTTTTT. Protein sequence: CASTSSVGNTGELFF.

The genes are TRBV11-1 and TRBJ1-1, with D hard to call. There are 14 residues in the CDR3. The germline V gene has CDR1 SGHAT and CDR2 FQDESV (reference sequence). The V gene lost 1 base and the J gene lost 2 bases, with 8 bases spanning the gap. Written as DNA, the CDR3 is TGTGCCAGCAGCTTAGGAGGGAGAAACACTGAAGCTTTCTTT. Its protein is CASSLGGRNTEAFF. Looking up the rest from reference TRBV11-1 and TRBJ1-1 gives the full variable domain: EAEVAQSPRYKITEKSQAVAFWCDPISGHATLYWYRQILGQGPELLVQFQDESVVDDSQLPKDRFSAERLKGVDSTLKIQPAELGDSAMYLCASSLGGRNTEAFFGQGTRLTVV.

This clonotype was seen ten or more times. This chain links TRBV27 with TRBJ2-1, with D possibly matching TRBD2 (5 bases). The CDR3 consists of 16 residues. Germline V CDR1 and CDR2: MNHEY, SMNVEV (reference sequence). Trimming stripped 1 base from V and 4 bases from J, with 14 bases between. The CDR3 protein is CASSLFRGLKYNEQFF. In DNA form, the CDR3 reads TGTGCCAGCAGTTTATTTCGGGGTTTGAAGTACAATGAGCAGTTCTTC.

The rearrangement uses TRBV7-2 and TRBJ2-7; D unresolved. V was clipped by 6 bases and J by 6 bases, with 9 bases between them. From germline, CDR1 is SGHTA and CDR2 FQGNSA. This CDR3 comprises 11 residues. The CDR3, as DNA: TGTGCCAGCAGGCTGCGTTCCGAGCAGTACTTC. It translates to CASRLRSEQYF.

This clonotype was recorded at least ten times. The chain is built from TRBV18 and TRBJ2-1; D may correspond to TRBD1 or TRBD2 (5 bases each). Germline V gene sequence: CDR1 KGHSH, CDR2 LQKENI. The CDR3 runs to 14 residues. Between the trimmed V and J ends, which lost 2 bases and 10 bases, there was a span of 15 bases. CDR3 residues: CASSPRDGRPEQFF. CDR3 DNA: TGTGCCAGCTCACCAAGGGACGGAAGACCCGAGCAGTTCTTC.

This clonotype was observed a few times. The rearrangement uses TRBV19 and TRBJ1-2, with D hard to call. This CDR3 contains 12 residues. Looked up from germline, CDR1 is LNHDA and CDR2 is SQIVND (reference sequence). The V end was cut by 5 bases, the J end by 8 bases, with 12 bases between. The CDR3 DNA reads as TGTGCCAGTAGTGCCGAGGTTTGGGGCTACACCTTC. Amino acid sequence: CASSAEVWGYTF.

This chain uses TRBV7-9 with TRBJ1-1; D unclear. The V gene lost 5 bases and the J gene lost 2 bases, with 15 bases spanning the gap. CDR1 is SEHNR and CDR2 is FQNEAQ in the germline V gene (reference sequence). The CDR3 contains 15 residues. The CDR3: CASSPSPPLNTEAFF. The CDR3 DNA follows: TGTGCCAGCAGCCCCTCACCCCCACTCAACACTGAAGCTTTCTTT.

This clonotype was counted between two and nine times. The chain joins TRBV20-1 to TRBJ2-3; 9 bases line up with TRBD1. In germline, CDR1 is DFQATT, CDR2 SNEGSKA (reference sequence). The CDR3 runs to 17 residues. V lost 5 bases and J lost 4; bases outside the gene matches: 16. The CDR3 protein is CSASPPPGQGVADTQYF. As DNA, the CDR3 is TGCAGTGCTTCTCCTCCCCCGGGACAGGGTGTAGCAGATACGCAGTATTTT.

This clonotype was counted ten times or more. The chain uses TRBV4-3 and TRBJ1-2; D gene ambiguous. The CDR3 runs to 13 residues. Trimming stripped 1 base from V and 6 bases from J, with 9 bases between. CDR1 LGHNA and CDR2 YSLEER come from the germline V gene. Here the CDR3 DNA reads TGCGCCAGCAGCCAAGTTCGAAGGAATGGCTACACCTTC. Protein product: CASSQVRRNGYTF.

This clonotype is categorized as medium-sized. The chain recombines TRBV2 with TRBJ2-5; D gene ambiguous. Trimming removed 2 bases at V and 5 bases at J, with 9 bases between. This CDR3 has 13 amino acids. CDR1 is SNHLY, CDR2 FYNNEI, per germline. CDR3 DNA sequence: TGTGCCAGCAGTGAACAAAGCAGTGAGACCCAGTACTTC. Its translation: CASSEQSSETQYF.

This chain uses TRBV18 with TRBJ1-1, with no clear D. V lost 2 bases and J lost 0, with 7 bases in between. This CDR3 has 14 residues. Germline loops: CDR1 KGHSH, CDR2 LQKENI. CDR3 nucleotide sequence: TGTGCCAGCTCACCAACAGCAATGAACACTGAAGCTTTCTTT. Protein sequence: CASSPTAMNTEAFF.

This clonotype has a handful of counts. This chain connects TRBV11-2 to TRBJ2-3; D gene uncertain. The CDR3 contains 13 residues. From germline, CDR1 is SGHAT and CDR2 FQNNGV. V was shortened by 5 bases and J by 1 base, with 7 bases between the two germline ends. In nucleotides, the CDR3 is TGTGCCAGCAGCACCGTGCGCACAGATACGCAGTATTTT. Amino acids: CASSTVRTDTQYF.

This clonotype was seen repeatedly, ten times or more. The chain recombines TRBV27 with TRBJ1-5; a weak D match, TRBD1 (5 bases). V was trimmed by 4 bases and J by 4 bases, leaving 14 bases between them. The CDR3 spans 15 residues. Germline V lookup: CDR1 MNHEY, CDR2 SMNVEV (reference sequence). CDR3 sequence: CASSYRGVGNQPQHF. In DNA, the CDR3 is TGTGCCAGCAGTTATAGGGGCGTAGGGAATCAGCCCCAGCATTTT.

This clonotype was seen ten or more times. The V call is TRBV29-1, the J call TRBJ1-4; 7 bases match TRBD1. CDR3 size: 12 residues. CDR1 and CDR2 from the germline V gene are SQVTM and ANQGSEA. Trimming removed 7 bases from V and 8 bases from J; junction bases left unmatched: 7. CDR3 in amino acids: CSAGDRDEKLFF. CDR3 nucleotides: TGCAGCGCCGGAGACAGGGACGAAAAACTGTTTTTT. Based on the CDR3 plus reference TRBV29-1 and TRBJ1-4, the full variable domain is SAVISQKPSRDICQRGTSLTIQCQVDSQVTMMFWYRQQPGQSLTLIATANQGSEATYESGFVIDKFPISRPNLTFSTLTVSNMSPEDSSIYLCSAGDRDEKLFFGSGTQLSVL.

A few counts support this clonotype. The CDR3 reads CASSHGTSGGPQETQYF. In nucleotides, the CDR3 is TGTGCCAGCAGCCATGGGACTAGCGGGGGTCCCCAAGAGACCCAGTACTTC. This chain joins TRBV7-2 and TRBJ2-5; 14 bases align to TRBD2. Germline CDR1 and CDR2: SGHTA and FQGNSA. This CDR3 has 17 residues. The trim removed 5 bases at V and 1 base at J, leaving 6 bases unmatched. The full variable domain, with the rest looked up from reference TRBV7-2 and TRBJ2-5, is GAGVSQSPSNKVTEKGKDVELRCDPISGHTALYWYRQSLGQGLEFLIYFQGNSAPDKSGLPSDRFSAERTGGSVSTLTIQRTQQEDSAVYLCASSHGTSGGPQETQYFGPGTRLLVL.

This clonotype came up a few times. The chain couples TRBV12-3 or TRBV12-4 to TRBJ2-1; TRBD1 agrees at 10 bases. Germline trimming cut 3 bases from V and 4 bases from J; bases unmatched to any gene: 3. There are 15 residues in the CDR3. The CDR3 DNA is TGTGCCAGCAGTTTCTGGGGACAGGGGTACAATGAGCAGTTCTTC. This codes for CASSFWGQGYNEQFF.

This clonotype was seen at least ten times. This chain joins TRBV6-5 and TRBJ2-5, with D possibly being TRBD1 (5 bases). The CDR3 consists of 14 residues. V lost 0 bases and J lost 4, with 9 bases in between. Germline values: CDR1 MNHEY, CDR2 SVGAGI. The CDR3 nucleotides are TGTGCCAGCAGTTACTCAGGGGTAGGAGAGACCCAGTACTTC. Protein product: CASSYSGVGETQYF.

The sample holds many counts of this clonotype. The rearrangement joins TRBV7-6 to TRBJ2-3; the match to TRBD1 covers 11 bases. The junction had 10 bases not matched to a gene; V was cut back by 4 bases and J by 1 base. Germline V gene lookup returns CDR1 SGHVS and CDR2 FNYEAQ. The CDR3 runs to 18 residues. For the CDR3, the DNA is TGTGCCAGCAGCTCCGGACAGGGGGCCCCCCTAGGCACAGATACGCAGTATTTT. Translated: CASSSGQGAPLGTDTQYF.

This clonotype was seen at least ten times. The CDR3 reads CASSSKGALIDSYNEQFF. CDR3 DNA sequence: TGTGCCAGCAGTTCTAAAGGGGCCCTGATTGACTCCTACAATGAGCAGTTCTTC. V usage is TRBV27 and J usage is TRBJ2-1; a possible D gene is TRBD1 (5 bases). Per the germline V gene, CDR1 is MNHEY and CDR2 is SMNVEV (reference sequence). V gave up 4 bases and J gave up 0 bases, with 19 bases separating them. This CDR3 comprises 18 residues.

In nucleotides, the CDR3 is TGTGCCAGCAGGCCGTGGAATGAGCAGTTCTTC. Protein sequence: CASRPWNEQFF. This chain links TRBV6-1 with TRBJ2-1; D not resolved. Germline V gene data show CDR1 as MNHNS and CDR2 as SASEGT. CDR3 length: 11 residues. With 6 bases removed from V and 7 bases from J, the gap between germline ends came to 7 bases.

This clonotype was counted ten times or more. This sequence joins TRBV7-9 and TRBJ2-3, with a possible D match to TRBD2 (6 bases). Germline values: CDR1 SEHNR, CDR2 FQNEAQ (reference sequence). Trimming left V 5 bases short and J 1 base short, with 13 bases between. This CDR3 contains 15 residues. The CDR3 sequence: CASSRRGLGTDTQYF. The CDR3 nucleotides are TGTGCCAGCAGCCGCCGGGGGTTAGGCACAGATACGCAGTATTTT.

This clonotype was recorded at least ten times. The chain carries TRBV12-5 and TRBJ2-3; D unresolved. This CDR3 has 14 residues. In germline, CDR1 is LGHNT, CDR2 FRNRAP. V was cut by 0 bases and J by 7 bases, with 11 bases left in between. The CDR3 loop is CASGLVPSVNTQYF. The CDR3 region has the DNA TGTGCTAGTGGTTTGGTACCGTCCGTTAATACGCAGTATTTT.

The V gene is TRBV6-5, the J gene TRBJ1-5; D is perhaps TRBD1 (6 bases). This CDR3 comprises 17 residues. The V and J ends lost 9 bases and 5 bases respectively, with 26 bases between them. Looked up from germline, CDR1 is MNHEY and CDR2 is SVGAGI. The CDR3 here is CASSSRGIVQGDQPQHF. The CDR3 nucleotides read TGTGCCAGTTCCTCGAGGGGGATAGTACAAGGTGATCAGCCCCAGCATTTT.

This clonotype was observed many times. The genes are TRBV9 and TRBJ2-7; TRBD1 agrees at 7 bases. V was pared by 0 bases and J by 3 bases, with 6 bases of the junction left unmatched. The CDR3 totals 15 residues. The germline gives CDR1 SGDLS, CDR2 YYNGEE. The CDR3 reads CASSVGQGINYEQYF. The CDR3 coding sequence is TGTGCCAGCAGCGTAGGACAGGGTATAAACTACGAGCAGTACTTC.